These T cell receptor beta chains were read from a single sample in a study of blood T cell repertoires in COVID-19. Repertoires were generated with immunoSEQ multiplex PCR, while TCRdb's copy carries only in-frame clones and drops some. The table shows a few hundred thousand clones, with around four fifths occurring only once. The sample comprised peripheral blood. Receptors originate from a woman aged 80 or over with active or convalescent COVID-19. Both conserved end residues are part of each CDR3. A D gene is named only where the DNA matches it firmly. Size is omitted from some rows. Given values are once, few, many or a class for expanded clones.

>TRBJ2-3|TRBV7-9|TRBD1|-
TGTGCCAGCAGCGAGGGACAGGGGGTTCGGGCAGATACGCAGTATTTT
CASSEGQGVRADTQYF
>TRBJ1-5|TRBV3-1/TRBV3-2|TRBD1|-
TGTGCCAGCAGCCAAGATAACAGGGGCAGCCAGCCCCAGCATTTT
CASSQDNRGSQPQHF
>TRBJ2-2|TRBV7-2|-|-
TGTGCCAGCAGCGAACCGGGGGTCCTCACCGGGGAGCTGTTTTTT
CASSEPGVLTGELFF
>TRBJ2-7|TRBV4-3|TRBD2|-
TGCGCCAGCAGCCGAGGGACTAGCGGAACCTACGAGCAGTACTTC
CASSRGTSGTYEQYF
>TRBJ2-5|TRBV19|TRBD1|-
TGTGCCAGTAGTTCTGGAACAGGGGGGATGGAGACCCAGTACTTC
CASSSGTGGMETQYF
>TRBJ1-1|TRBV19|-|once
TGTGCCAGTAGTATCTGGTTACAGCCTGTCACTGAAGCTTTCTTT
CASSIWLQPVTEAFF
>TRBJ2-7|TRBV6-5|TRBD1|-
TGTGCCAGCAGTTACTTGGGGACAGGGCGCCCCTACGAGCAGTACTTC
CASSYLGTGRPYEQYF
>TRBJ1-5|TRBV19|-|few
TGTGCCAGTAGTATAGGAGGGAATCGTGGCAATCAGCCCCAGCATTTT
CASSIGGNRGNQPQHF
>TRBJ2-7|TRBV2|-|once
TGTGCCAGCACGAGCAGGCCGACCTACGAGCAGTACTTC
CASTSRPTYEQYF
>TRBJ2-3|TRBV24-1|-|-
TGTGCCACCAGTGACCCACAGGATGCAGATACGCAGTATTTT
CATSDPQDADTQYF
>TRBJ1-5|TRBV6-5|TRBD1|-
TGTGCCAGCAGACGGGACAGGGGGGGCAATCAGCCCCAGCATTTT
CASRRDRGGNQPQHF
>TRBJ2-5|TRBV7-2|-|-
TGTGCCAGCAGCGCGGGGAGGTACCAAGAGACCCAGTACTTC
CASSAGRYQETQYF
>TRBJ2-1|TRBV7-2|-|-
TGTGCCAGCAGCATCGGGGGTGCTAGGAATGAGCAGTTCTTC
CASSIGGARNEQFF
>TRBJ2-7|TRBV7-2|TRBD1|-
TGTGCCAGCAGCTTAGTAGGGGACAGGGGGTCCGAGCAGTACTTC
CASSLVGDRGSEQYF
>TRBJ2-1|TRBV7-9|TRBD1|-
TGTGCCAGCAGCCGCCGGGACAGTTACAATGAGCAGTTCTTC
CASSRRDSYNEQFF
>TRBJ2-2|TRBV19|TRBD1|once
TGTGCCAGTAGTATAACAGGGGTCTCGCGCACCGGGGAGCTGTTTTTT
CASSITGVSRTGELFF
>TRBJ2-3|TRBV18|TRBD1|-
TGTGCCAGCTCACCGACAGGGGCGACAGATACGCAGTATTTT
CASSPTGATDTQYF
>TRBJ2-1|TRBV9|-|-
TGTGCCAGCAGCCTAGGAGATGAGCAGTTCTTC
CASSLGDEQFF
>TRBJ2-3|TRBV21-1|-|-
TGTGCCAGCAGCTTATTTCCCGGGACTAGCGGGGGGACTCAGGTAAATACGCAGTATTTT
CASSLFPGTSGGTQVNTQYF
>TRBJ2-7|TRBV27|TRBD2|-
TGTGCCAGCAGTTGGGGGACTAGCGGGAGGGCCCGGGGCTACGAGCAGTACTTC
CASSWGTSGRARGYEQYF
>TRBJ2-7|TRBV18|TRBD2|-
TGTGCCAGCTCACCGTTGACTAGCGGGAGTATTTACGAGCAGTACTTC
CASSPLTSGSIYEQYF
>TRBJ1-1|TRBV9|TRBD1|-
TGTGCCAGCTCGGGACAGGGGAACACTGAAGCTTTCTTT
CASSGQGNTEAFF
>TRBJ2-1|TRBV5-1|-|-
TGCGCCAGCACCCCCGGGGGCGGGGGCACCTACAATGAGCAGTTCTTC
CASTPGGGGTYNEQFF
>TRBJ1-6|TRBV30|TRBD1|-
TGTGCCTGGAATCGGGACAGGGGATTAGGTTCACCCCTCCACTTT
CAWNRDRGLGSPLHF
>TRBJ2-2|TRBV2|-|-
TGTGCCAGCAGTGCCCGCCAGGCCAGTATAACCGGGGAGCTGTTTTTT
CASSARQASITGELFF
>TRBJ1-5|TRBV7-6|-|-
TGTGCCAGCAGCCACTATGGGGGCAGGGACAATCAGCCCCAGCATTTT
CASSHYGGRDNQPQHF
>TRBJ1-2|TRBV5-1|TRBD1|-
TGCGCCAGCAGCTTAATCCGGGACAGGGGTGATGGCTACACCTTC
CASSLIRDRGDGYTF
>TRBJ1-5|TRBV2|TRBD1|-
TGTGCCAGCAGTAATATAGAGGCCGGGGACAGGGTCATCAATCAGCCCCAGCATTTT
CASSNIEAGDRVINQPQHF
>TRBJ1-5|TRBV6-5|TRBD1|-
TGTGCCAGCATCGAGACAGGGGGAGACAATCAGCCCCAGCATTTT
CASIETGGDNQPQHF
>TRBJ2-7|TRBV2|-|once
TGTGCCAGCAGGTATTACGGGTACGAGCAGTACTTC
CASRYYGYEQYF
>TRBJ1-3|TRBV3-1/TRBV3-2|-|-
TGTGCCAGCAGGTGGGCCTCTGGAAACACCATATATTTT
CASRWASGNTIYF
>TRBJ1-4|TRBV4-1|-|few
TGCGCCAGCAGCCAAGATTTCTTAAATGAAAAACTGTTTTTT
CASSQDFLNEKLFF
>TRBJ1-5|TRBV7-2|-|-
TGTGCCAGCAGCTTAGTCAGGGCCAATCAGCCCCAGCATTTT
CASSLVRANQPQHF
>TRBJ2-1|TRBV7-9|TRBD2|-
TGTGCCAGCAGCTTATATAGCGGGGCCTACAATGAGCAGTTCTTC
CASSLYSGAYNEQFF
>TRBJ2-3|TRBV7-9|TRBD1|few
TGTGCCAGCAGTTCCCCCGGGACAGGGGTCGTAGATACGCAGTATTTT
CASSSPGTGVVDTQYF
>TRBJ2-7|TRBV15|-|-
TGTGCCACCAGCAGAGATTTGCAGACAGATTACGAGCAGTACTTC
CATSRDLQTDYEQYF
>TRBJ1-1|TRBV18|-|once
TGTGCCAGCTCACCTCAGACAGTAATCATGAACACTGAAGCTTTCTTT
CASSPQTVIMNTEAFF
>TRBJ1-4|TRBV5-1|TRBD1|once
TGCGCCAGCAGCGACCCGACAGGGGAGGCTGAAAAACTGTTTTTT
CASSDPTGEAEKLFF
>TRBJ1-5|TRBV28|-|-
TGTGCCAGCAGTTTAATCAGGGAGCCCCAGCATTTT
CASSLIREPQHF
>TRBJ2-3|TRBV4-2|TRBD2|-
TGTGCCAGCAGCCAGACTAGCTTAAACACAGATACGCAGTATTTT
CASSQTSLNTDTQYF
>TRBJ1-6|TRBV30|-|-
TGTGCCTGGACCAGCGCTTATAATTCACCCCTCCACTTT
CAWTSAYNSPLHF
>TRBJ1-5|TRBV20-1|-|few
TGCAGTGCTGGTGGCGGGGGCGGCCAGCCCCAGCATTTT
CSAGGGGGQPQHF
>TRBJ2-7|TRBV6-5|TRBD2|-
TGTGCCAGCAGAGCCCTAGCGGGGGGGTACGAGCAGTACTTC
CASRALAGGYEQYF
>TRBJ2-7|TRBV7-2|-|-
TGTGCCAGCAGCATTTGGGGGGCCTACGAGCAGTACTTC
CASSIWGAYEQYF
>TRBJ1-5|TRBV12-3/TRBV12-4|-|-
TGTGCCAGCAGTCGAGGCCGGGATCAGCCCCAGCATTTT
CASSRGRDQPQHF
>TRBJ1-1|TRBV19|TRBD1|-
TGTGCCAGTAGTACCCGACAGGGGGCAAGACGCCGTTTGGCTTTCTTT
CASSTRQGARRRLAFF
>TRBJ2-1|TRBV7-9|-|-
TGTGCCAGCAGCATCCTACTAGGTACGAATGAGCAGTTCTTC
CASSILLGTNEQFF
>TRBJ2-7|TRBV7-2|-|-
TGTGCCAGCAGCCTTCAGGGTCTGGAGCAGTACTTC
CASSLQGLEQYF
>TRBJ2-7|TRBV5-1|TRBD1|-
TGCGCCAGCAGCTTCTGGACAGGTCAGGACGAGCAGTACTTC
CASSFWTGQDEQYF
>TRBJ1-5|TRBV4-1|-|-
TGCGCCAGCAGCCAAGATACGGGGTTTGGCAATCAGCCCCAGCATTTT
CASSQDTGFGNQPQHF